The next 4 T cell receptor beta chains were all read from a single sample in a study of Graves' ophthalmopathy and Graves' hyperthyroidism. For repertoire sequencing, the TCR beta CDR3 regions were amplified from RNA transcripts. Scientists carried out first-round RT-PCR using HTBI primers and then a second-round multiplex PCR. TCRdb passed the multiplex PCR reads through MiXCR, listing each CDR3 protein once. The top ten hold around 10% of the sample, which has over a million distinct CDR3 sequences, about 40% seen once. The sequencing input was peripheral blood or thyroid tissue (not recorded which). The receptors come from an adult man with Graves' hyperthyroidism.

This clonotype came up a few times. CDR3 protein: CASSVAARNTGELFF. CDR3 in DNA: TGTGCCAGCAGCGTAGCGGCCAGAAACACCGGGGAGCTGTTTTTT. This chain links TRBV9 with TRBJ2-2; D not certain. CDR3 length: 15 residues. V gave up 0 bases and J gave up 2 bases, with 8 bases separating them. Germline V lookup: CDR1 SGDLS, CDR2 YYNGEE.

In its sample, this clonotype was seen many times. The rearrangement links TRBV5-6 to TRBJ1-1; D remains ambiguous. This CDR3 contains 15 residues. The V gene lost 4 bases and the J gene lost 4 bases, with 17 bases spanning the gap. From germline, CDR1 is SGHDT and CDR2 YYEEEE. DNA for the CDR3: TGTGCCAGCAGCAATAAAGTTGCCATGGGCACTGAAGCTTTCTTT. This codes for CASSNKVAMGTEAFF.

As DNA, the CDR3 is TGCGCCAGCAGCTTACTTCCGGGACAGGGTGACGGCTACACCTTC. Translated, it gives CASSLLPGQGDGYTF. The chain has TRBV5-1 and TRBJ1-2; 9 bases are a match to TRBD1. V was clipped by 2 bases and J by 8 bases; unmatched bases: 10. CDR1 and CDR2 from the germline V gene are SGHRS and YFSETQ. The CDR3 has 15 amino acids.

To note about this clonotype: Since the CDR3 does not end with the conserved phenylalanine or tryptophan, this likely comes from a read error. The chain combines TRBV29-1 with TRBJ2-5; the D gene is possibly TRBD2 (5 bases). CDR1 and CDR2 from the germline V gene are SQVTM and ANQGSEA. The V gene lost 4 bases and the J gene lost 5 bases, with 17 bases spanning the gap. CDR3 length: 14 residues. CDR3 sequence reads: CSVAEVVARETQYL. CDR3 DNA sequence: TGCAGCGTTGCAGAGGTGGTAGCGCGGGAGACCCAGTACCTC.